The clone carrying this T cell receptor (beta chain) was observed once. Antigen unknown. The data were obtained in a study of cytomegalovirus exposure and HLA in healthy donors. Study as a whole: When fewer than 400 donors were genotyped, more than 70% of them were found to fall in the Caucasian-associated ancestry cluster. Study-wide points: Association of a missense DCLRE1C variant with TCR beta V- and J-gene trimming was reported in a later analysis.

CDR3 length equals 14 residues. V was trimmed by 1 base and J by 8 bases, leaving 14 bases between them. Germline V CDR1 and CDR2: LGHNA, YSLEER. Primers included in the PCR were 60 Vbeta and 13 Jbeta primers. TCRdb's copy holds only in-frame clones and misses some; the assay was immunoSEQ multiplex PCR. The sample lists over 110,000 clones; roughly 76% were seen once. This rearrangement joins TRBV4-3 to TRBJ1-2, with D tentatively TRBD1 (6 bases). This TCR was sampled from a woman aged 40-49 years in good health and CMV-seronegative. Material: PBMCs. The CDR3 DNA is TGCGCCAGCAGCCAAGCCTCCGGACAGTACGGCTACACCTTC. Amino acids: CASSQASGQYGYTF.